This T cell receptor (beta chain) was retrieved from a study of blood T cell repertoires in COVID-19. Study in general: Sites in the United States, Italy and Spain provided acute and convalescent COVID-19 samples. T cells, B-cell-depleted T cells, or PBMCs provided the cDNA or gDNA that served as material.

Germline lookup yields CDR1 PRHDT and CDR2 FYEKMQ (reference sequence). CDR3 length: 14 residues. To note about this clone: At one boundary the junction diverges from the germline segment, which might be a read error.

Methods used by the authors: Amplification of reference gene primers provided the estimated nucleated cell counts. Generated by immunoSEQ multiplex PCR, the TCRdb table keeps only in-frame clones and is missing some. V and J calls and clone size are copied from that table; D and trimming were computed from the DNA. The data hold 300,000 to 400,000 clones, with around 83% observed a single time. The sequenced material came from peripheral blood. The receptor comes from a man aged 25 to 40 with active or convalescent COVID-19. The rearrangement uses TRBV13 and TRBJ1-1, with a weak D call TRBD1 (5 bases). CDR3 coding DNA: TGTGCCAGCAGCGTAGGGGCCGCGGGTACTGAAGCTTTCTTT. Its protein product is CASSVGAAGTEAFF.